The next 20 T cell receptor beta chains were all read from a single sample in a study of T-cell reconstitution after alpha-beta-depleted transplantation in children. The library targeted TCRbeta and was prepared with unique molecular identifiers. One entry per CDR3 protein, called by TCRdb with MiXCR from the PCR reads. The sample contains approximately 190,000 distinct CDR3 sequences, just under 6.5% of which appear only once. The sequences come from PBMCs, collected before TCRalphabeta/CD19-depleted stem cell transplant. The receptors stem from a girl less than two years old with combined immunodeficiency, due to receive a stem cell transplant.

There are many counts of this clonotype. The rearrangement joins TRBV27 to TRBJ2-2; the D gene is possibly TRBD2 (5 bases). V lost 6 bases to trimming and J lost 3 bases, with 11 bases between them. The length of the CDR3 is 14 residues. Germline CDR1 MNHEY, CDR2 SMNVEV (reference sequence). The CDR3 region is CASRRAGYTGELFF. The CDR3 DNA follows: TGTGCCAGCAGGCGCGCGGGTTACACCGGGGAGCTGTTTTTT.

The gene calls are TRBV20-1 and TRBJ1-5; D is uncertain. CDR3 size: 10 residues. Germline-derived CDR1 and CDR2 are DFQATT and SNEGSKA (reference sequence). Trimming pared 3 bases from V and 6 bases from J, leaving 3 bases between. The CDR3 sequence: CSASGQPQHF. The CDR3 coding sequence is TGCAGTGCTAGCGGTCAGCCCCAGCATTTT.

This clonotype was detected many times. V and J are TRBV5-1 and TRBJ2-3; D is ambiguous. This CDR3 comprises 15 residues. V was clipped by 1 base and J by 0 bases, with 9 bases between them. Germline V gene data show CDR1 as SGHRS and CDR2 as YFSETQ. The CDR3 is CASSLFSRSTDTQYF. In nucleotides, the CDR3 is TGCGCCAGCAGCTTGTTCTCGAGGAGCACAGATACGCAGTATTTT.

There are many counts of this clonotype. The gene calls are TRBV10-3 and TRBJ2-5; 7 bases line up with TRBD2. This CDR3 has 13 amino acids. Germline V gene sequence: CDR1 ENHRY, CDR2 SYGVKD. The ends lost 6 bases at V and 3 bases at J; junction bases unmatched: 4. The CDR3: CAIRPSGEETQYF. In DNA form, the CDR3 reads TGTGCCATCAGACCAAGCGGGGAAGAGACCCAGTACTTC.

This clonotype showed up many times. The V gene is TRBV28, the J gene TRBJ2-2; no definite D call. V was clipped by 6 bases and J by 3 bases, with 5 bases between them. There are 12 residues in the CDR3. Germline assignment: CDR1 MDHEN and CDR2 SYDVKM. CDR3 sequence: CASRFYTGELFF. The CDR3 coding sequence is TGTGCCAGCAGATTTTACACCGGGGAGCTGTTTTTT.

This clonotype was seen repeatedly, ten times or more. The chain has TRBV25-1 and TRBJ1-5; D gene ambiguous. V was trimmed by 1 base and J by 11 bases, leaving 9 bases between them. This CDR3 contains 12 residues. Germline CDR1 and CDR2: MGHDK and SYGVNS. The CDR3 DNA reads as TGTGCCAGCAGTGAATGGGCAGGAGCCCAGCATTTT. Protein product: CASSEWAGAQHF.

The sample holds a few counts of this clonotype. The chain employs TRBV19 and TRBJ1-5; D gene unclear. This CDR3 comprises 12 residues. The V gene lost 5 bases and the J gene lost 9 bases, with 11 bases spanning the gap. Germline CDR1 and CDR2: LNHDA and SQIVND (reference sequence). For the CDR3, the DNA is TGTGCCAGTAGTTTCCTTGCCTTGCCCCAGCATTTT. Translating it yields CASSFLALPQHF. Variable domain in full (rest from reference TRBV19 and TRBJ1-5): DGGITQSPKYLFRKEGQNVTLSCEQNLNHDAMYWYRQDPGQGLRLIYYSQIVNDFQKGDIAEGYSVSREKKESFPLTVTSAQKNPTAFYLCASSFLALPQHFGDGTRLSIL.

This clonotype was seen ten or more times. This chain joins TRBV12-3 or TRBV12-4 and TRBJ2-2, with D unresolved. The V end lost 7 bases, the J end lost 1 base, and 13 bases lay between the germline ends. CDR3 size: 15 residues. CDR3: CASTQDRVNTGELFF. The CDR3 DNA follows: TGTGCCAGCACCCAAGATCGGGTGAACACCGGGGAGCTGTTTTTT.

DNA for the CDR3: TGTGCCAGCAGCCCCCCGGCTAGCGAAGAGACCCAGTACTTC. Translated, it gives CASSPPASEETQYF. The chain links TRBV7-9 to TRBJ2-5; D may be TRBD2 (6 bases). The germline gives CDR1 SEHNR, CDR2 FQNEAQ (reference sequence). There are 14 residues in the CDR3. V was pared by 5 bases and J by 3 bases, with 13 bases between.

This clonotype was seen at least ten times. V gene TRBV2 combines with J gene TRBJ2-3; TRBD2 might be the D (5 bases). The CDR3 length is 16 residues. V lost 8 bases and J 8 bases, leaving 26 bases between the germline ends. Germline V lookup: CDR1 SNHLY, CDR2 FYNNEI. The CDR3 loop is CASSAVGSEGGGTQYF. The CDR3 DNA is TGTGCCAGCTCAGCAGTAGGGTCGGAAGGCGGAGGTACGCAGTATTTT.

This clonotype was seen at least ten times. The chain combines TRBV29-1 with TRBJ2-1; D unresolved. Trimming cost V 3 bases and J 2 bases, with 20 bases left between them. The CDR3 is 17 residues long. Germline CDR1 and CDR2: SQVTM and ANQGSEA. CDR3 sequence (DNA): TGCAGCGTTGAGGTCTTGAGAGCCAAAGGCACCTACAATGAGCAGTTCTTC. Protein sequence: CSVEVLRAKGTYNEQFF.

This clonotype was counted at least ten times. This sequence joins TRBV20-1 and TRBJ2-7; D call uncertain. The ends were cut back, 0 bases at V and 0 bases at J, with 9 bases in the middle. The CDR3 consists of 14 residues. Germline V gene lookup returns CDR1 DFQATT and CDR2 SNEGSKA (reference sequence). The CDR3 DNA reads TGCAGTGCTAGAGAGGCAGCCTACTCCTACGAGCAGTACTTC. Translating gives CSAREAAYSYEQYF.

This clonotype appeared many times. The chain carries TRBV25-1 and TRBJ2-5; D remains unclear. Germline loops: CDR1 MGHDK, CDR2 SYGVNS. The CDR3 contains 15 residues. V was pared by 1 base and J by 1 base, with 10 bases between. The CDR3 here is CASSESARPQETQYF. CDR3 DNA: TGTGCCAGCAGTGAATCGGCCAGGCCCCAAGAGACCCAGTACTTC.

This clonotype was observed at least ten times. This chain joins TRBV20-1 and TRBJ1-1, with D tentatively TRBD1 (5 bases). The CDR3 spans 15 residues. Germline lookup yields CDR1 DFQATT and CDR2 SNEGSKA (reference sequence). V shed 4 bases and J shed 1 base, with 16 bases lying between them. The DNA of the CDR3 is TGCAGTGCTAAATCCCCCAGACAGAAGAACACTGAAGCTTTCTTT. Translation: CSAKSPRQKNTEAFF.

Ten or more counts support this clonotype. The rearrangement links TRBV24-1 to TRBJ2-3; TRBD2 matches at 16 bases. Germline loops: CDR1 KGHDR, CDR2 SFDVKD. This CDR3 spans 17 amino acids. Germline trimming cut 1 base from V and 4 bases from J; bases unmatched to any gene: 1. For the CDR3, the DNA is TGTGCCACCAGTGATTTTGGGACTAGCGGGGGGGCAGATACGCAGTATTTT. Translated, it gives CATSDFGTSGGADTQYF.

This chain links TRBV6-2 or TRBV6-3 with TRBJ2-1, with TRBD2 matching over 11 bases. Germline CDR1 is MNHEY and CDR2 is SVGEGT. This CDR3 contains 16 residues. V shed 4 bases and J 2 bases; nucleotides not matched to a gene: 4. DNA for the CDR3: TGTGCCAGCAGTTGGGATAGCGGGAGGGCCTACAATGAGCAGTTCTTC. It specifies CASSWDSGRAYNEQFF.

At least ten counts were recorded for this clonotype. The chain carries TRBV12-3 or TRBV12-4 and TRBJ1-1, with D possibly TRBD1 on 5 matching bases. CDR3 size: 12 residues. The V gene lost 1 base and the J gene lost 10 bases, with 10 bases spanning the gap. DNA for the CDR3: TGTGCCAGCAGTTTAGGCGGGGGGATAGCTTTCTTT. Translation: CASSLGGGIAFF.

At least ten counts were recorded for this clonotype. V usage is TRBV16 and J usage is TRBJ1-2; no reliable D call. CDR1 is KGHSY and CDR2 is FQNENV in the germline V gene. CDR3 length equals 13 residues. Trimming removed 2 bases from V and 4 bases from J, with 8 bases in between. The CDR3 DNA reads TGTGCCAGCAGCCAACAGAAAAGCTATGGCTACACCTTC. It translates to CASSQQKSYGYTF.

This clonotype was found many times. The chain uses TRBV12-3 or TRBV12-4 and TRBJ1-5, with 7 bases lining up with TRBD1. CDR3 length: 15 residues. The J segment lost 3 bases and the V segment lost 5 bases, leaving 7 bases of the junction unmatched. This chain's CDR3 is CASSPQGQLNQPQHF. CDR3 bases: TGTGCCAGCAGTCCCCAGGGACAGCTCAATCAGCCCCAGCATTTT.

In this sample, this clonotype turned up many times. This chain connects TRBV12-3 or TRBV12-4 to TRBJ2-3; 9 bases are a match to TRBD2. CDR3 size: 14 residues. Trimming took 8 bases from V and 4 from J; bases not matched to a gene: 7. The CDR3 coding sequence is TGTGCCAGCCTACTAGCGGGTGGTGCAGATACGCAGTATTTT. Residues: CASLLAGGADTQYF.